This passage covers 30 T cell receptor beta chains from one sample sequenced in a study of blood T cell repertoires in COVID-19 (dated by TCRdb to about 2020). Library prep was done by the immunoSEQ multiplex PCR assay. Not all clones reach the TCRdb copy of this immuneACCESS table, which keeps in-frame sequences only. Checked studies attribute under half of the gap to unresolved V genes and leave the rest unexplained. The sample table contains fewer than 250,000 clones; only one count was recorded for approximately 90% of them. The top ten clonotypes cover about 4.8% of the sample. What was sequenced was peripheral blood. Every receptor here comes from a woman in her thirties or forties with acute or convalescent COVID-19.

V and J are TRBV7-7 and TRBJ1-2; D not certain. The germline V gene has CDR1 SSHAT and CDR2 FNYEAQ (reference sequence). V lost 1 base, J lost 3 bases, and 6 bases lay in between. The CDR3 is 13 residues long. The CDR3 loop is CASSLGQDYGYTF. CDR3 sequence (DNA): TGTGCCAGCAGCTTAGGCCAGGACTATGGCTACACCTTC.

The chain uses TRBV5-6 and TRBJ1-6; 7 bases agree with TRBD1. This CDR3 contains 15 residues. Trimming took 3 bases from V and 7 from J; bases not matched to a gene: 7. CDR1 SGHDT and CDR2 YYEEEE come from the germline V gene. The CDR3: CASSSPTGQNSPLHF. The CDR3 nucleotides are TGTGCCAGCAGCTCGCCGACAGGGCAGAATTCACCCCTCCACTTT. The variable domain in full, completed from reference TRBV5-6 and TRBJ1-6, reads DAGVTQSPTHLIKTRGQQVTLRCSPKSGHDTVSWYQQALGQGPQFIFQYYEEEERQRGNFPDRFSGHQFPNYSSELNVNALLLGDSALYLCASSSPTGQNSPLHFGNGTRLTVT.

This clone is a singleton in its sample. The V and J genes are TRBV29-1 and TRBJ1-4, with 8 bases lining up with TRBD1. CDR3 size: 12 residues. The germline gives CDR1 SQVTM, CDR2 ANQGSEA. The V and J ends lost 7 bases and 5 bases, in that order; junction bases with no gene match: 3. Here the CDR3 DNA reads TGCAGCGGACGGACAGGGAATGAAAAACTGTTTTTT. Translating gives CSGRTGNEKLFF.

V usage is TRBV5-1 and J usage is TRBJ2-3; TRBD2 matches at 14 bases. There are 17 residues in the CDR3. In germline, CDR1 is SGHRS, CDR2 YFSETQ. V was pared by 3 bases and J by 4 bases, with 7 bases of the junction left unmatched. In DNA, the CDR3 is TGCGCCAGCAGCTCAACGACTAGCGGGGGGGCCGCAGATACGCAGTATTTT. Translating it yields CASSSTTSGGAADTQYF.

V usage is TRBV7-6 and J usage is TRBJ2-4; D is perhaps TRBD1 (6 bases). The CDR3 length is 17 residues. Per germline, CDR1 SGHVS and CDR2 FNYEAQ. Trimming removed 3 bases from V and 10 bases from J, with 25 bases in between. The DNA for the CDR3 is TGTGCCAGCAGCTTCGGCCCCCGGACGACCGAGAGGGGGATTCAGTACTTC. It codes for CASSFGPRTTERGIQYF.

V usage is TRBV5-6 and J usage is TRBJ2-1; D is uncertain. V lost 1 base and J 9 bases, leaving 11 bases between the germline ends. This CDR3 has 13 amino acids. Germline lookup yields CDR1 SGHDT and CDR2 YYEEEE. The DNA of the CDR3 is TGTGCCAGCAGCTTGCCCCGCTCGGGTGAGCAGTTCTTC. This encodes CASSLPRSGEQFF.

The V gene is TRBV15, the J gene TRBJ1-2, with 7 bases fitting TRBD1. There are 16 residues in the CDR3. Germline CDR1 and CDR2: LNHNV and YYDKDF (reference sequence). Trimming cost V 1 base and J 3 bases; bases outside gene matches: 8. The CDR3 DNA follows: TGTGCCACCAGCAGAGGTCCCACTACAGGGGACTATGGCTACACCTTC. Amino acids: CATSRGPTTGDYGYTF. The full variable domain, with the rest looked up from reference TRBV15 and TRBJ1-2, is DAMVIQNPRYQVTQFGKPVTLSCSQTLNHNVMYWYQQKSSQAPKLLFHYYDKDFNNEADTPDNFQSRRPNTSFCFLDIRSPGLGDTAMYLCATSRGPTTGDYGYTFGSGTRLTVV.

J is TRBJ1-1 and V is TRBV3-1 (or the pseudogene TRBV3-2); possible D gene TRBD1, 5 bases. The CDR3 totals 15 residues. Germline-derived CDR1 and CDR2 are LGHDT and YNNKEL (reference sequence). V was clipped by 0 bases and J by 4 bases, with 12 bases between them. The CDR3 spells CASSQDLLGGTEAFF. As DNA, the CDR3 is TGTGCCAGCAGCCAAGATCTATTGGGGGGCACTGAAGCTTTCTTT.

The chain couples TRBV7-9 to TRBJ1-6, with 7 bases matching TRBD1. V shed 7 bases, J shed 8 bases, and the junction held 14 bases outside the gene matches. Germline assignment: CDR1 SEHNR and CDR2 FQNEAQ (reference sequence). CDR3 length: 16 amino acids. The CDR3 reads CASTVNRGQADSPLHF. In nucleotides, the CDR3 is TGTGCCAGCACCGTGAATCGCGGACAGGCAGATTCACCCCTCCACTTT.

This chain connects TRBV7-3 to TRBJ1-2, with 7 nucleotides matching TRBD1. Trimming removed 2 bases from V and 6 bases from J; junction bases left unmatched: 6. The CDR3 extends over 14 amino acids. The V gene's germline CDR1 is SGHTA and CDR2 FQGTGA. This CDR3 reads CASSLEYRGDGYTF. The CDR3 DNA sequence: TGTGCCAGCAGCTTAGAGTACAGGGGAGATGGCTACACCTTC.

As DNA, the CDR3 is TGTGCCAGCAGTTCAGGACGGACTTATAATTCACCCCTCCACTTT. Translation: CASSSGRTYNSPLHF. V usage is TRBV6-5 and J usage is TRBJ1-6; unclear D gene. The CDR3 contains 15 residues. Trimming removed 4 bases at V and 4 bases at J, with 11 bases between. The germline CDR1 and CDR2 sequences are MNHEY and SVGAGI.

This clone was observed once. This chain links TRBV19 with TRBJ1-6; possible D gene TRBD1, 6 bases. Deletions cut 5 bases from V and 10 bases from J, with 12 bases between. The germline gives CDR1 LNHDA, CDR2 SQIVND (reference sequence). CDR3 length equals 13 residues. Here the CDR3 DNA reads TGTGCCAGTAGTGAGACAGGCGGATCACCCCTCCACTTT. Its protein is CASSETGGSPLHF.

CDR3 in amino acids: CATKGDRYEQYV. The CDR3 nucleotides are TGTGCCACGAAGGGGGACCGCTACGAGCAGTACGTC. The V call is TRBV6-5, the J call TRBJ2-7; tentative D call: TRBD1 (6 bases). The CDR3 extends over 12 amino acids. V lost 10 bases and J lost 3, with 13 bases in between. Germline V gives CDR1 MNHEY, CDR2 SVGAGI.

This clone was seen many times. The chain employs TRBV5-8 and TRBJ1-1, with 8 nucleotides matching TRBD1. This CDR3 is 13 amino acids long. The trim removed 2 bases at V and 4 bases at J, leaving 1 base unmatched. Germline CDR1 reads SGHTS; CDR2 reads YDEGEE. The CDR3 DNA follows: TGTGCCAGCAGCTTACAGGGGGGCACTGAAGCTTTCTTT. Encoded protein: CASSLQGGTEAFF.

V usage is TRBV19 and J usage is TRBJ2-2, with D perhaps matching TRBD1 (7 bases). Germline CDR1 LNHDA, CDR2 SQIVND (reference sequence). Trimming pared 3 bases from V and 4 bases from J, leaving 15 bases between. The CDR3 is 16 residues long. The CDR3 region has the DNA TGTGCCAGTAGTATCAGGAGGGGGCAGGGCACCGGGGAGCTGTTTTTT. This translates into CASSIRRGQGTGELFF.

The rearrangement uses TRBV9 and TRBJ2-2, with a tentative D call TRBD2 (5 bases). Germline V gives CDR1 SGDLS, CDR2 YYNGEE. The CDR3 extends over 15 amino acids. V was cut by 0 bases and J by 5 bases, with 11 bases left in between. This chain's CDR3 is CASSVDPPGTGELFF. The CDR3 nucleotides read TGTGCCAGCAGCGTAGATCCCCCGGGGACCGGGGAGCTGTTTTTT.

The J gene is TRBJ1-3, the V gene TRBV30; D possibly corresponds to TRBD1 (6 bases). Germline CDR1 reads GTSNPN; CDR2 reads SVGIG (reference sequence). This CDR3 comprises 14 residues. Between the trimmed V and J ends, which lost 1 base and 3 bases, there was a span of 10 bases. CDR3 in DNA: TGTGCCTGGAGTGGGACAGAGCTTGGAAACACCATATATTTT. It translates to CAWSGTELGNTIYF. Combining the CDR3 with reference TRBV30 and TRBJ1-3 gives the whole variable domain SQTIHQWPATLVQPVGSPLSLECTVEGTSNPNLYWYRQAAGRGLQLLFYSVGIGQISSEVPQNLSASRPQDRQFILSSKKLLLSDSGFYLCAWSGTELGNTIYFGEGSWLTVV.

V usage is TRBV6-1 and J usage is TRBJ1-1, with D possibly TRBD1 on 6 matching bases. The CDR3 sequence is 14 residues long. Germline-derived CDR1 and CDR2 are MNHNS and SASEGT. Between the trimmed V and J ends, which lost 1 base and 6 bases, there was a span of 12 bases. The CDR3 region has the DNA TGTGCCAGCAGTGAAGTCCGAGGGGGGGCTGAAGCTTTCTTT. Protein product: CASSEVRGGAEAFF.

The chain couples TRBV2 to TRBJ2-1; D not resolved. Per the germline V gene, CDR1 is SNHLY and CDR2 is FYNNEI. The V end lost 6 bases, the J end lost 0 bases, and 9 bases lay between the germline ends. The CDR3 contains 14 residues. Here the CDR3 DNA reads TGTGCCAGCAGGACTTCGAGCTCCTACAATGAGCAGTTCTTC. It codes for CASRTSSSYNEQFF.

The V gene is TRBV5-4, the J gene TRBJ1-3; possible D gene TRBD1, 5 bases. The CDR3 runs 16 residues. Trimming shortened V by 0 bases and J by 4 bases, and 14 bases separated the two germline ends. Germline V CDR1 and CDR2: SGHNT, YYREEE (reference sequence). The CDR3 protein is CASSLGFGQGGNTIYF. CDR3 sequence (DNA): TGTGCCAGCAGCTTGGGTTTTGGGCAGGGAGGAAACACCATATATTTT.

The chain has TRBV11-1 and TRBJ1-5, with D possibly being TRBD1 (5 bases). The CDR3 is 13 residues long. Trimming took off 6 bases at V and 6 bases at J, with 12 bases between the two ends. The germline gives CDR1 SGHAT, CDR2 FQDESV (reference sequence). The DNA of the CDR3 is TGTGCCAGCAGTCAGGGCGCCCTTCAGCCCCAGCATTTT. Translated: CASSQGALQPQHF.

The J gene is TRBJ1-6, the V gene TRBV10-3; D perhaps matches TRBD1 (5 bases). The V and J ends lost 0 bases and 3 bases respectively, with 15 bases between them. The CDR3 is 18 amino acids. The germline CDR1 and CDR2 sequences are ENHRY and SYGVKD. CDR3 protein: CAISESSGAGHYNSPLHF. CDR3 coding DNA: TGTGCCATCAGTGAGTCGAGTGGGGCCGGACACTATAATTCACCCCTCCACTTT.

This clone was recorded a few times. The rearrangement uses TRBV11-2 and TRBJ1-1; 7 bases fit TRBD1. The V gene end was trimmed by 5 bases and the J gene end by 0 bases; junction bases not matched to a gene: 6. CDR1 is SGHAT and CDR2 is FQNNGV in the germline V gene. The CDR3 is 15 amino acids. This CDR3 reads CASSLLTGLNTEAFF. The CDR3 DNA is TGTGCCAGCAGCCTACTGACAGGGTTGAACACTGAAGCTTTCTTT.

The rearrangement uses TRBV19 and TRBJ2-3; possible D gene TRBD2, 5 bases. This CDR3 region has 13 residues. CDR1 and CDR2 (germline): LNHDA, SQIVND (reference sequence). V lost 11 bases and J 0 bases, leaving 12 bases between the germline ends. In nucleotides, the CDR3 is TGTGCCGTTGGGAGCACCAGCACAGATACGCAGTATTTT. It codes for CAVGSTSTDTQYF.

This clone was observed once. The CDR3 DNA reads as TGTGCCACCAGCAGAGGACAGGCGAATTCACCCCTCCACTTT. It yields the protein CATSRGQANSPLHF. The genes are TRBV15 and TRBJ1-6, with D possibly being TRBD1 (6 bases). Germline lookup yields CDR1 LNHNV and CDR2 YYDKDF (reference sequence). V shed 1 base and J shed 7 bases, with 8 bases lying between them. The CDR3 totals 14 residues. The whole variable domain, filled in from reference TRBV15 and TRBJ1-6, reads DAMVIQNPRYQVTQFGKPVTLSCSQTLNHNVMYWYQQKSSQAPKLLFHYYDKDFNNEADTPDNFQSRRPNTSFCFLDIRSPGLGDTAMYLCATSRGQANSPLHFGNGTRLTVT.

Written as DNA, the CDR3 is TGCGCCAGCAGCTTGGGAGCGGGGGCGAGGGAGACCCAGTACTTC. It yields the protein CASSLGAGARETQYF. V and J are TRBV5-1 and TRBJ2-5, with 8 bases that match TRBD2. Germline CDR1 SGHRS, CDR2 YFSETQ. After removal of 0 bases from V and 5 bases from J, the junction contained 6 bases not matched to a gene. The length of the CDR3 is 15 residues.

The gene calls are TRBV30 and TRBJ1-2; TRBD1 is a possible D gene (6 bases). This CDR3 comprises 15 residues. Trimming shortened V by 2 bases and J by 5 bases, and 18 bases separated the two germline ends. The germline V gene has CDR1 GTSNPN and CDR2 SVGIG (reference sequence). The CDR3 nucleotides read TGTGCCTGGAGTCGGAGGCGGACAGTGCCGTATGGCTACACCTTC. Protein: CAWSRRRTVPYGYTF.

V usage is TRBV3-1 (or the pseudogene TRBV3-2) and J usage is TRBJ1-2; weak D call: TRBD1 (6 bases). The CDR3 has 16 residues. Trimming stripped 1 base from V and 7 bases from J, with 19 bases between. CDR1 and CDR2 from the germline V gene are LGHDT and YNNKEL (reference sequence). This CDR3 is CASSQGIDRSVGGYTF. CDR3 nucleotide sequence: TGTGCCAGCAGCCAAGGAATAGACAGGTCTGTGGGTGGCTACACCTTC.

The rearrangement joins TRBV5-6 to TRBJ1-5; D not certain. V shed 0 bases and J shed 8 bases, with 9 bases lying between them. This CDR3 has 13 residues. Germline CDR1 is SGHDT and CDR2 is YYEEEE. The CDR3 loop reads CASSLGSSEPQHF. The CDR3 DNA is TGTGCCAGCAGCTTGGGTTCCTCCGAGCCCCAGCATTTT.

V usage is TRBV4-2 and J usage is TRBJ2-1; 8 bases match TRBD2. The V segment lost 0 bases and the J segment 2 bases; nucleotides outside the gene matches: 6. The CDR3 is 17 residues long. Germline loops: CDR1 LGHNA, CDR2 YNFKEQ. The CDR3 DNA sequence: TGTGCCAGCAGCCAAGATATAAGTAGCGGGGCCTACAATGAGCAGTTCTTC. Its protein is CASSQDISSGAYNEQFF.